The next 23 T cell receptor beta chains were all read from a single sample in a study of shared clonotypes between healthy human individuals (dated by TCRdb to the early 2020s). The library was obtained by the immunoSEQ multiplex PCR assay. TCRdb stores this immuneACCESS table with in-frame sequences only. Part of the clones is absent; in the studies checked, under half of the shortfall reflects unresolved V genes, and no reason is known for the rest. Here the sample has under 1,900,000 clones; 98% to 99% occur a single time. The top ten constitute about 0.4% of the sample. The specimen was naive CD4+ T cells sorted from blood. The cell subset or site label of this sample denotes: CD45RA+ positively selected. These receptors were collected from a man aged 25-45 years in good health.

This chain's CDR3 is CASRRAGGHEQYF. The CDR3 DNA sequence: TGTGCCAGCAGGAGGGCAGGGGGACACGAGCAGTACTTC. The chain carries TRBV2 and TRBJ2-7; 7 bases are a match to TRBD1. From germline, CDR1 is SNHLY and CDR2 FYNNEI. This CDR3 is 13 amino acids long. With V trimmed by 6 bases and J by 5 bases, 7 bases remained unmatched.

The V gene is TRBV6-1, the J gene TRBJ2-3; 9 bases line up with TRBD1. J gave up 3 bases and V 7 bases, and 5 bases lay outside the gene matches. The CDR3 spans 14 residues. The germline V gene encodes CDR1 MNHNS and CDR2 SASEGT. CDR3 in DNA: TGTGCCAGCAAACAGGACAGGGGTACAGATACGCAGTATTTT. Its translation is CASKQDRGTDTQYF.

The gene calls are TRBV9 and TRBJ2-5; TRBD2 matches at 7 bases. The CDR3 consists of 15 residues. The ends lost 3 bases at V and 5 bases at J; junction bases unmatched: 10. Looked up from germline, CDR1 is SGDLS and CDR2 is YYNGEE. CDR3 region: CASSADSGRRETQYF. In DNA form, the CDR3 reads TGTGCCAGCAGCGCTGACTCCGGGAGGCGGGAGACCCAGTACTTC.

CDR3 in amino acids: CASSKAGGRGTGELFF. The CDR3 DNA reads TGTGCCAGCAGCAAAGCGGGGGGAAGGGGCACCGGGGAGCTGTTTTTT. The chain combines TRBV5-6 with TRBJ2-2; 9 nucleotides align to TRBD2. Trimming at V came to 4 bases and at J to 4 bases, leaving 8 bases not matched to a gene. Germline loops: CDR1 SGHDT, CDR2 YYEEEE. This CDR3 is 16 amino acids long. Drawing the rest from reference TRBV5-6 and TRBJ2-2, the complete variable domain is DAGVTQSPTHLIKTRGQQVTLRCSPKSGHDTVSWYQQALGQGPQFIFQYYEEEERQRGNFPDRFSGHQFPNYSSELNVNALLLGDSALYLCASSKAGGRGTGELFFGEGSRLTVL.

The chain couples TRBV6-1 to TRBJ2-1; D gene uncertain. The CDR3 contains 12 residues. Germline assignment: CDR1 MNHNS and CDR2 SASEGT. Trimming took 1 base from V and 8 from J, leaving 6 bases between them. The CDR3 spells CASSEGGYEQFF. The CDR3 nucleotides read TGTGCCAGCAGTGAAGGCGGTTATGAGCAGTTCTTC.

V gene TRBV27 combines with J gene TRBJ1-2; D remains ambiguous. Trimming stripped 3 bases from V and 5 bases from J, with 10 bases between. This CDR3 is built from 13 residues. Germline values: CDR1 MNHEY, CDR2 SMNVEV (reference sequence). The CDR3 DNA reads as TGTGCCAGCAGTTTCTCCCTTGGATATGGCTACACCTTC. This codes for CASSFSLGYGYTF.

The CDR3 here is CSVAPGGAGGVEQYF. CDR3 sequence (DNA): TGCAGCGTTGCCCCAGGGGGAGCCGGTGGAGTTGAGCAGTACTTC. The V call is TRBV29-1, the J call TRBJ2-7; 7 bases agree with TRBD1. Germline loops: CDR1 SQVTM, CDR2 ANQGSEA. This CDR3 has 15 residues. V shed 4 bases, J shed 7 bases, and the junction held 16 bases outside the gene matches.

The chain couples TRBV6-1 to TRBJ2-7; weak D call: TRBD2 (6 bases). Germline-derived CDR1 and CDR2 are MNHNS and SASEGT. This CDR3 spans 12 amino acids. V was pared by 6 bases and J by 1 base, with 7 bases between. Written as DNA, the CDR3 is TGTGCCAGCAGGGGACTTTCCTACGAGCAGTACTTC. This gives the protein CASRGLSYEQYF.

The V gene is TRBV27, the J gene TRBJ2-2; D might be TRBD1 (5 bases). Trimming pared 6 bases from V and 0 bases from J, leaving 8 bases between. This CDR3 has 14 amino acids. CDR1 and CDR2 from the germline V gene are MNHEY and SMNVEV (reference sequence). The CDR3 region has the DNA TGTGCCAGCAGGAGACAGCCGAACACCGGGGAGCTGTTTTTT. Amino acid sequence: CASRRQPNTGELFF.

This clone was seen just once. The chain is built from TRBV10-3 and TRBJ2-7, with 8 nucleotides matching TRBD1. This CDR3 contains 17 residues. Trimming removed 3 bases from V and 2 bases from J; junction bases left unmatched: 12. Per the germline V gene, CDR1 is ENHRY and CDR2 is SYGVKD. CDR3 bases: TGTGCCATCAGTGACGGATCGGGGACAGGAGGGGCCTACGAGCAGTACTTC. Residues: CAISDGSGTGGAYEQYF.

V gene TRBV5-4 combines with J gene TRBJ1-4, with 7 bases identical to TRBD1. Looked up from germline, CDR1 is SGHNT and CDR2 is YYREEE (reference sequence). The J segment lost 5 bases and the V segment lost 7 bases, leaving 8 bases of the junction unmatched. The CDR3 runs 14 residues. CDR3 region: CASHDREGNEKLFF. The DNA for the CDR3 is TGTGCCAGCCACGACAGGGAAGGAAATGAAAAACTGTTTTTT.

This sequence joins TRBV6-6 and TRBJ1-1; maybe TRBD1 (5 bases). Germline V gene lookup returns CDR1 MNHNY and CDR2 SVGAGI (reference sequence). CDR3 length: 13 amino acids. Between the trimmed V and J ends, which lost 8 bases and 5 bases, there was a span of 15 bases. The CDR3 DNA follows: TGTGCCAGCCGAATAAGGGAGGGGACTGAAGCTTTCTTT. The encoded protein is CASRIREGTEAFF.

CDR3 nucleotides: TGTGCCACGACCCCGGGGGCGGGAGAAGGCGAGCAGTACTTC. This translates into CATTPGAGEGEQYF. The V gene is TRBV10-3, the J gene TRBJ2-7; D possibly corresponds to TRBD2 (7 bases). V gave up 10 bases and J gave up 6 bases, with 22 bases separating them. This CDR3 has 14 residues. Germline assignment: CDR1 ENHRY and CDR2 SYGVKD.

The rearrangement uses TRBV28 and TRBJ1-5; D is unresolved. The CDR3 has 14 amino acids. Trimming cost V 7 bases and J 7 bases, with 17 bases left between them. CDR1 and CDR2 from the germline V gene are MDHEN and SYDVKM. The CDR3 here is CASTLPGVGQPQHF. For the CDR3, the DNA is TGTGCCAGCACCCTCCCGGGAGTTGGGCAGCCCCAGCATTTT.

The chain employs TRBV18 and TRBJ2-1, with 9 bases aligning to TRBD2. V lost 3 bases, J lost 7 bases, and 7 bases stayed unmatched. CDR1 is KGHSH, CDR2 LQKENI, per germline. CDR3 size: 15 residues. Written as DNA, the CDR3 is TGTGCCAGCTCACCGCGGGAGGGCCCATCGAATGAGCAGTTCTTC. Translated: CASSPREGPSNEQFF.

The CDR3 reads CASSPDFMNTEAFF. In DNA form, the CDR3 reads TGTGCCAGCTCACCCGATTTCATGAACACTGAAGCTTTCTTT. This sequence joins TRBV18 and TRBJ1-1; no reliable D call. This CDR3 is 14 amino acids long. V lost 3 bases to trimming and J lost 0 bases, with 8 bases between them. Germline V gene sequence: CDR1 KGHSH, CDR2 LQKENI.

The rearrangement uses TRBV6-4 and TRBJ1-2, with a possible D match to TRBD1 (6 bases). The germline gives CDR1 MRHNA, CDR2 SNTAGT. The CDR3 is 13 residues long. The germline V and J ends were trimmed by 6 bases and 8 bases, with 16 bases remaining between them. DNA for the CDR3: TGTGCCAGCAGGGCAGGGGCTCGTGACGGCTACACCTTC. Its translation is CASRAGARDGYTF.

The chain uses TRBV5-1 and TRBJ2-5; 7 nucleotides align to TRBD2. Germline CDR1 is SGHRS and CDR2 is YFSETQ. The CDR3 is 16 residues long. Germline trimming cut 4 bases from V and 7 bases from J; bases unmatched to any gene: 16. In DNA, the CDR3 is TGCGCCAGCAGCCTGGGTCGGTGGTACAGCGGGGTGACCCAGTACTTC. Its translation is CASSLGRWYSGVTQYF.

The count of this clone is one. CDR3 sequence: CASRDRGEQFF. CDR3 coding DNA: TGTGCCAGCAGGGACAGGGGTGAGCAGTTCTTC. The V call is TRBV6-4, the J call TRBJ2-1; 9 nucleotides align to TRBD1. The J segment lost 9 bases and the V segment lost 6 bases, leaving 0 bases of the junction unmatched. The CDR3 sequence is 11 residues long. CDR1 is MRHNA, CDR2 SNTAGT, per germline.

The chain carries TRBV28 and TRBJ2-3; 14 nucleotides line up with TRBD2. The CDR3 is 17 amino acids. Germline V gene sequence: CDR1 MDHEN, CDR2 SYDVKM. Trimming at V came to 6 bases and at J to 5 bases, leaving 10 bases not matched to a gene. CDR3 nucleotides: TGTGCCAGCAGCCGACTAGCGGGAGGGCCCCGGGGAGATACGCAGTATTTT. Residues: CASSRLAGGPRGDTQYF.

The sample holds one count of this clone. This chain joins TRBV11-3 and TRBJ2-5; tentative D call: TRBD2 (5 bases). CDR1 and CDR2 from the germline V gene are SGHNT and YENEEA. CDR3 length: 16 amino acids. Trimming stripped 5 bases from V and 0 bases from J, with 16 bases between. CDR3 in amino acids: CASSVGVGDNQETQYF. CDR3 DNA: TGTGCCAGCAGCGTAGGAGTGGGAGACAACCAAGAGACCCAGTACTTC. The full variable domain, with the rest looked up from reference TRBV11-3 and TRBJ2-5, is EAGVVQSPRYKIIEKKQPVAFWCNPISGHNTLYWYLQNLGQGPELLIRYENEEAVDDSQLPKDRFSAERLKGVDSTLKIQPAELGDSAVYLCASSVGVGDNQETQYFGPGTRLLVL.

The rearrangement joins TRBV7-8 to TRBJ2-7; 7 bases line up with TRBD1. The CDR3 runs 13 residues. Germline loops: CDR1 SGHVS, CDR2 FQNEAQ. Trimming cost V 5 bases and J 1 base; bases outside gene matches: 2. The CDR3 DNA reads TGTGCCAGCAGCCGCAGGGGGTCCTACGAGCAGTACTTC. Translation: CASSRRGSYEQYF.

In nucleotides, the CDR3 is TGTGCCAGCAGTGTCGGGGGGGGTCGGTTCAATGAGCAGTTCTTC. Amino acid sequence: CASSVGGGRFNEQFF. The rearrangement uses TRBV28 and TRBJ2-1; 8 positions match TRBD2. The J segment lost 6 bases and the V segment lost 5 bases, leaving 9 bases of the junction unmatched. Germline CDR1 is MDHEN and CDR2 is SYDVKM. The CDR3 is 15 amino acids.